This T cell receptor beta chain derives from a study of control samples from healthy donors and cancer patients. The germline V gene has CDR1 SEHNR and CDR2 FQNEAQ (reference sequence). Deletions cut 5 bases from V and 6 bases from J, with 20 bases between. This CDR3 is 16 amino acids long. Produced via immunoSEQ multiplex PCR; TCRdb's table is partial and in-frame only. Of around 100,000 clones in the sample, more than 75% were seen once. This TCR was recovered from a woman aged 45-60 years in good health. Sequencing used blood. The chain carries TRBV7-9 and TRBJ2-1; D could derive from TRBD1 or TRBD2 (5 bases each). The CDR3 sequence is CASSIPGTTTPNEQFF. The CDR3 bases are TGTGCCAGCAGCATCCCCGGGACCACTACACCCAATGAGCAGTTCTTC.